This passage covers 28 T cell receptor beta chains from one sample sequenced in a study of shared clonotypes between healthy human individuals. Terminally differentiated effector memory CD45RA+ cells were left out of the naive CD8 fraction, which was CD45RO-negative and positively selected for CCR7. Clones were sequenced by immunoSEQ multiplex PCR, and TCRdb holds only the in-frame ones, with some missing. The sample contains about 580,000 clones, roughly 98% of which appear only once. Sequencing input: naive CD8+ T cells sorted from blood. All receptors come from a man aged 25-40 years in good health.

The chain couples TRBV6-5 to TRBJ1-2, with a weak D call TRBD1 (5 bases). V shed 7 bases and J shed 4 bases, with 16 bases lying between them. CDR1 is MNHEY and CDR2 is SVGAGI in the germline V gene. This CDR3 has 14 residues. CDR3 sequence (DNA): TGTGCCAGCAAAAAAGCCGGGACGGTCTATGGCTACACCTTC. It yields the protein CASKKAGTVYGYTF.

The chain combines TRBV7-9 with TRBJ1-1, with D possibly TRBD1 on 6 matching bases. CDR1 and CDR2 from the germline V gene are SEHNR and FQNEAQ (reference sequence). This CDR3 has 14 residues. V was clipped by 5 bases and J by 3 bases, with 13 bases between them. CDR3 in DNA: TGTGCCAGCAGCCAGCGACAGGCGGACACTGAAGCTTTCTTT. It is translated as CASSQRQADTEAFF.

The rearrangement links TRBV10-1 to TRBJ1-1, with 9 bases matching TRBD1. Germline values: CDR1 WNHNN, CDR2 SYGVQD (reference sequence). The CDR3 has 13 residues. Losses at the gene ends were 6 bases for V and 4 bases for J; bases not matched to a gene: 3. CDR3 in DNA: TGCGCCAGCAGGCAGGGACAGGGCACTGAAGCTTTCTTT. Encoded protein: CASRQGQGTEAFF.

This clone was seen a single time. The V gene is TRBV21-1, the J gene TRBJ1-5. TRBV21-1 is classified as a pseudogene. The CDR3 covers 12 residues. DNA of the CDR3: TGTGCCAGCAGCAAAGGGAATCAGCCCCAGCATTTT. This translates into CASSKGNQPQHF.

The V and J genes are TRBV7-9 and TRBJ2-7; unclear D gene. This CDR3 contains 14 residues. The V and J ends lost 5 bases and 2 bases respectively, with 13 bases between them. Germline assignment: CDR1 SEHNR and CDR2 FQNEAQ (reference sequence). This CDR3 reads CASSPSSPPYEQYF. CDR3 nucleotides: TGTGCCAGCAGCCCGTCATCGCCCCCCTACGAGCAGTACTTC.

This clone was seen a single time. The CDR3 here is CASNPTWAGSGNTIYF. The DNA for the CDR3 is TGTGCCAGCAACCCAACGTGGGCCGGCTCTGGAAACACCATATATTTT. The chain has TRBV28 and TRBJ1-3; no reliable D call. Trimming shortened V by 7 bases and J by 0 bases, and 16 bases separated the two germline ends. Germline CDR1 reads MDHEN; CDR2 reads SYDVKM. The CDR3 has 16 residues.

The chain recombines TRBV5-1 with TRBJ2-1, with 12 bases that match TRBD1. The CDR3 has 19 amino acids. Per the germline V gene, CDR1 is SGHRS and CDR2 is YFSETQ. J lost 0 bases, V lost 5 bases, and 12 bases had no gene match. CDR3 coding DNA: TGCGCCAGCAGTTTTGGGACAGGGGGCCCACACCCCTCCTACAATGAGCAGTTCTTC. Its protein product is CASSFGTGGPHPSYNEQFF.

This clone was observed once. This chain connects TRBV25-1 to TRBJ1-1; TRBD1 might be the D (5 bases). This CDR3 has 13 residues. Trimming removed 1 base from V and 9 bases from J, with 12 bases in between. The germline gives CDR1 MGHDK, CDR2 SYGVNS. CDR3 loop: CASSELGTEKAFF. For the CDR3, the DNA is TGTGCCAGCAGTGAATTAGGGACGGAGAAAGCTTTCTTT.

The V call is TRBV19, the J call TRBJ2-2, with 12 bases fitting TRBD2. In germline, CDR1 is LNHDA, CDR2 SQIVND (reference sequence). V trimming: 5 bases; J trimming: 3 bases; junction bases outside the gene matches: 4. CDR3 length: 16 amino acids. The DNA for the CDR3 is TGTGCCAGTAGTCCCCTAGCGGGAGGGTACACCGGGGAGCTGTTTTTT. This codes for CASSPLAGGYTGELFF.

For this clone: Within the sample, other DNA sequences also encode this same CDR3. J is TRBJ2-7 and V is TRBV5-1; 7 bases align to TRBD2. With V trimmed by 3 bases and J by 1 base, 1 base remained unmatched. CDR1 and CDR2 (germline): SGHRS, YFSETQ. The CDR3 totals 13 residues. CDR3 amino acids: CASSSGGSYEQYF. In DNA form, the CDR3 reads TGCGCCAGCAGCTCGGGGGGTTCCTACGAGCAGTACTTC.

The chain joins TRBV29-1 to TRBJ2-1; D gene uncertain. CDR1 is SQVTM, CDR2 ANQGSEA, per germline. Trimming pared 0 bases from V and 5 bases from J, leaving 11 bases between. The CDR3 spans 14 residues. The CDR3 DNA follows: TGCAGCGTTGAAGAAGTCTACACCAACAATGAGCAGTTCTTC. As protein: CSVEEVYTNNEQFF.

The V gene is TRBV2, the J gene TRBJ2-7, with TRBD1 matching 7 bases. This CDR3 spans 13 amino acids. The germline V gene has CDR1 SNHLY and CDR2 FYNNEI. With V trimmed by 2 bases and J by 4 bases, 2 bases remained unmatched. The DNA of the CDR3 is TGTGCCAGCAGTGAACCGGGACAGTACGAGCAGTACTTC. Amino acids: CASSEPGQYEQYF.

The chain carries TRBV5-5 and TRBJ2-2, with a weak D call TRBD2 (5 bases). The CDR3 is made up of 12 amino acids. CDR1 is SGHKS, CDR2 YYEKEE, per germline (reference sequence). V was pared by 4 bases and J by 7 bases, with 8 bases between. CDR3 nucleotide sequence: TGTGCCAGCAGCCCTCGGGGCGGGGAGCTGTTTTTT. Translating gives CASSPRGGELFF.

The chain couples TRBV7-8 to TRBJ2-4, with TRBD2 as a possible D gene (5 bases). The CDR3 consists of 15 residues. The V end was cut by 6 bases, the J end by 0 bases, with 12 bases between. CDR1 SGHVS and CDR2 FQNEAQ come from the germline V gene. CDR3 coding DNA: TGTGCCAGCAGTAGCGCGAAAGTAGCCAAAAACATTCAGTACTTC. It translates to CASSSAKVAKNIQYF.

The chain is built from TRBV4-3 and TRBJ1-2; a weak D match, TRBD1 (5 bases). The CDR3 covers 16 residues. Germline assignment: CDR1 LGHNA and CDR2 YSLEER. The germline V and J ends were trimmed by 0 bases and 5 bases, with 16 bases remaining between them. The CDR3 region is CASSQDLGAGNYGYTF. DNA of the CDR3: TGCGCCAGCAGCCAAGATCTCGGGGCGGGCAATTATGGCTACACCTTC.

This chain uses TRBV29-1 with TRBJ2-1; D call uncertain. Trimming cost V 4 bases and J 5 bases, with 24 bases left between them. The CDR3 has 17 residues. CDR1 and CDR2 (germline): SQVTM, ANQGSEA. The CDR3 nucleotides are TGCAGCGTTGCCGGGCCCATGGGCCCCGCCTCAGACAATGAGCAGTTCTTC. Translation gives CSVAGPMGPASDNEQFF.

The chain uses TRBV13 and TRBJ2-1, with TRBD2 matching over 8 bases. CDR3 length equals 14 residues. Trimming at V came to 1 base and at J to 8 bases, leaving 4 bases not matched to a gene. CDR1 and CDR2 from the germline V gene are PRHDT and FYEKMQ (reference sequence). In DNA form, the CDR3 reads TGTGCCAGCAGCTTAGTAGTAGCGGGACATGAGCAGTTCTTC. Its translation: CASSLVVAGHEQFF.

This chain uses TRBV11-2 with TRBJ1-1; 10 positions agree with TRBD1. Germline V gene data show CDR1 as SGHAT and CDR2 as FQNNGV. V gave up 5 bases and J gave up 0 bases; unmatched junction bases: 6. The CDR3 has 16 residues. CDR3 nucleotide sequence: TGTGCCAGCAGCCCGGGACAGGGGTTACTGAACACTGAAGCTTTCTTT. Residues: CASSPGQGLLNTEAFF.

The chain has TRBV9 and TRBJ2-3; D assignment may be TRBD1 or TRBD2 (5 bases each). Germline V gene data show CDR1 as SGDLS and CDR2 as YYNGEE. The ends were cut back, 1 base at V and 6 bases at J, with 15 bases in the middle. CDR3 length equals 15 residues. This CDR3 reads CASSVSGAEGDTQYF. As DNA, the CDR3 is TGTGCCAGCAGCGTATCCGGGGCCGAGGGTGATACGCAGTATTTT.

This sequence joins TRBV5-1 and TRBJ2-1; possible D gene TRBD1, 6 bases. V lost 4 bases and J 4 bases, leaving 18 bases between the germline ends. The CDR3 totals 16 residues. Germline loops: CDR1 SGHRS, CDR2 YFSETQ. CDR3 loop: CASSGTSGVTYNEQFF. CDR3 DNA: TGCGCCAGCAGCGGGACCTCAGGGGTTACGTACAATGAGCAGTTCTTC. The full variable domain, its missing parts supplied by reference TRBV5-1 and TRBJ2-1, is KAGVTQTPRYLIKTRGQQVTLSCSPISGHRSVSWYQQTPGQGLQFLFEYFSETQRNKGNFPGRFSGRQFSNSRSEMNVSTLELGDSALYLCASSGTSGVTYNEQFFGPGTRLTVL.

Only one count was recorded for this clone. The CDR3: CASSPYLGSYEQYF. The DNA for the CDR3 is TGTGCCAGCAGCCCATACTTAGGGTCCTACGAGCAGTACTTC. V is TRBV7-3 and J is TRBJ2-7; D is ambiguous. Between the trimmed V and J ends, which lost 5 bases and 1 base, there was a span of 12 bases. CDR1 is SGHTA, CDR2 FQGTGA, per germline. This CDR3 has 14 residues.

This chain joins TRBV7-3 and TRBJ1-2, with D uncertain. V was clipped by 1 base and J by 8 bases, with 11 bases between them. Germline V CDR1 and CDR2: SGHTA, FQGTGA. The CDR3 is made up of 13 amino acids. The CDR3 sequence is CASSLSSGEGYTF. DNA for the CDR3: TGTGCCAGCAGCTTAAGCTCTGGGGAAGGCTACACCTTC.

V usage is TRBV9 and J usage is TRBJ1-4; 8 nucleotides line up with TRBD1. Germline assignment: CDR1 SGDLS and CDR2 YYNGEE. The junction had 8 bases not matched to a gene; V was cut back by 3 bases and J by 4 bases. This CDR3 is built from 16 residues. CDR3 sequence reads: CASSEFDRGHNEKLFF. The CDR3 coding sequence is TGTGCCAGCAGCGAGTTCGACAGGGGTCATAATGAAAAACTGTTTTTT.

The J gene is TRBJ2-5, the V gene TRBV6-6; weak D call: TRBD1 (6 bases). This CDR3 spans 12 amino acids. From germline, CDR1 is MNHNY and CDR2 SVGAGI (reference sequence). Trimming cost V 1 base and J 13 bases, with 13 bases left between them. The CDR3 nucleotides read TGTGCCAGCAGTTACTTACAGGGTTACTTGTACTTC. This gives the protein CASSYLQGYLYF.

The genes are TRBV4-2 and TRBJ1-2, with 11 bases aligning to TRBD1. Trimming at V came to 8 bases and at J to 7 bases, leaving 3 bases not matched to a gene. Germline CDR1 reads LGHNA; CDR2 reads YNFKEQ. CDR3 length: 12 amino acids. The CDR3 bases are TGTGCCAGCGGACAGGGGGCGGGTGGCTACACCTTC. Translation gives CASGQGAGGYTF.

As for this clone: The sample contains more than one DNA sequence encoding this CDR3. The chain has TRBV7-9 and TRBJ2-3; unclear D gene. Trimming shortened V by 5 bases and J by 3 bases, and 9 bases separated the two germline ends. This CDR3 region has 13 residues. Germline CDR1 SEHNR, CDR2 FQNEAQ (reference sequence). CDR3 loop: CASSPWSTDTQYF. The CDR3 DNA is TGTGCCAGCAGCCCCTGGAGTACAGATACGCAGTATTTT.

The chain combines TRBV13 with TRBJ2-3; 12 nucleotides match TRBD2. The CDR3 covers 18 residues. V shed 2 bases and J 0 bases; nucleotides not matched to a gene: 6. Germline V CDR1 and CDR2: PRHDT, FYEKMQ (reference sequence). CDR3 sequence: CASSLTVGTSGSTDTQYF. The CDR3 nucleotides are TGTGCCAGCAGCTTAACTGTAGGGACTAGCGGGAGCACAGATACGCAGTATTTT.

The V gene is TRBV7-9, the J gene TRBJ1-5, with D tentatively TRBD1 (5 bases). The CDR3 runs to 15 residues. Trimming took 4 bases from V and 0 from J, leaving 10 bases between them. The V gene's germline CDR1 is SEHNR and CDR2 FQNEAQ (reference sequence). CDR3 nucleotides: TGTGCCAGCAGCTCCGGACACTATAGCAATCAGCCCCAGCATTTT. It translates to CASSSGHYSNQPQHF.